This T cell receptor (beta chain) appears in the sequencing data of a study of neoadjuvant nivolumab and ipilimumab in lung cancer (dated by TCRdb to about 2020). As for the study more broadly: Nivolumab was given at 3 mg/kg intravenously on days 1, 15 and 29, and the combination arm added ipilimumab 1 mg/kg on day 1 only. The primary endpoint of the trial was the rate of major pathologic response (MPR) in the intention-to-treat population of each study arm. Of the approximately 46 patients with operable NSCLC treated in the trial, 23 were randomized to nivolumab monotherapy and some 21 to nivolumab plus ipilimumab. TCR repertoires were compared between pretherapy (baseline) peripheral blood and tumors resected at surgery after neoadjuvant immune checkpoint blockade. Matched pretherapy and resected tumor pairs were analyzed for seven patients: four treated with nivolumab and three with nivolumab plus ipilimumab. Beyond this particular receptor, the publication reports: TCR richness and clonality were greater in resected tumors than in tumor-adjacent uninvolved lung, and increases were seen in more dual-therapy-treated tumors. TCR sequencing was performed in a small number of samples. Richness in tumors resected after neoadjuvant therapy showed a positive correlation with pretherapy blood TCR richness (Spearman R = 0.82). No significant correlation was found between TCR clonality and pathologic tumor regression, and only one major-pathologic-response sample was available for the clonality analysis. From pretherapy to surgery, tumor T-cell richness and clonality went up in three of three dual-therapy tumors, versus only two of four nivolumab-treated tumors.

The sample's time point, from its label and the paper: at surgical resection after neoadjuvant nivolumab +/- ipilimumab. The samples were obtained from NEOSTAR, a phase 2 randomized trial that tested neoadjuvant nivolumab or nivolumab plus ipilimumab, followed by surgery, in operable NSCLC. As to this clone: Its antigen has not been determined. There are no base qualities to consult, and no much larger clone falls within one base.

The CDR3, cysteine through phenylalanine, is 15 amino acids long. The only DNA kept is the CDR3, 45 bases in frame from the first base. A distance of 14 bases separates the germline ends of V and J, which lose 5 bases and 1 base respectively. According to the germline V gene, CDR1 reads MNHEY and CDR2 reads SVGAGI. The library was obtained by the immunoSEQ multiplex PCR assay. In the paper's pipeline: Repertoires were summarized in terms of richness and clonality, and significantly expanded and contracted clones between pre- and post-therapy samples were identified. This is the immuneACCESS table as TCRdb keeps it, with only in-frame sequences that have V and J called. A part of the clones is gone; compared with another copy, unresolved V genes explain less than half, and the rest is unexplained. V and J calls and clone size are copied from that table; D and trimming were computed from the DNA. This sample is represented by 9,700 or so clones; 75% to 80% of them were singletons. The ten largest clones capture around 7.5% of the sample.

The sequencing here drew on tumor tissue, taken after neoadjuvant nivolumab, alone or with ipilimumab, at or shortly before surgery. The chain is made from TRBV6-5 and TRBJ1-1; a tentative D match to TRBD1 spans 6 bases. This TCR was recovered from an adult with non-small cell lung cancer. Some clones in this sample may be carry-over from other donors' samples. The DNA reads TGTGCCAGCAGTAGGACAGAGGACCCGAACACTGAAGCTTTCTTT. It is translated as CASSRTEDPNTEAFF.